The 22 T cell receptor beta chains in this list originate from one sample, sequenced in a study of immune evolution from preneoplasia to lung adenocarcinoma. This table comes from immunoSEQ multiplex PCR, and its TCRdb copy is limited to in-frame clones, with some not included. The data hold 5,500 to 7,500 clones, with 60% to 80% observed a single time. The sequencing input was FFPE minimally invasive lung adenocarcinoma tissue. The receptors here all came from a person aged 55-85 years with lung adenocarcinoma.

V gene TRBV5-1 combines with J gene TRBJ1-1, with a weak D call TRBD1 (5 bases). This CDR3 contains 12 residues. V was shortened by 6 bases and J by 2 bases, with 8 bases between the two germline ends. Germline CDR1 and CDR2: SGHRS and YFSETQ. This chain's CDR3 is CASTGRNTEAFF. For the CDR3, the DNA is TGCGCCAGCACGGGACGCAACACTGAAGCTTTCTTT.

The V gene is TRBV10-3, the J gene TRBJ1-3; D uncertain. This CDR3 region has 15 residues. Germline loops: CDR1 ENHRY, CDR2 SYGVKD. V dropped 0 bases and J dropped 0 bases, with 6 bases sitting between them. The CDR3 region has the DNA TGTGCCATCAGTGAGTCGATCAGCTCTGGAAACACCATATATTTT. This sequence encodes CAISESISSGNTIYF.

V and J are TRBV5-8 and TRBJ1-1; no clear D gene. Trimming took off 4 bases at V and 6 bases at J, with 7 bases between the two ends. Germline V gene data show CDR1 as SGHTS and CDR2 as YDEGEE. CDR3 length: 11 residues. The CDR3 DNA follows: TGTGCCAGCAGCCGTGCGGCTGAAGCTTTCTTT. This translates into CASSRAAEAFF.

A word on this clone: A read error may account for a junction end that differs from germline. This CDR3 is also generated by other DNA sequences in the sample. This chain uses TRBV19 with TRBJ1-1; D unclear. Germline V gives CDR1 LNHDA, CDR2 SQIVND (reference sequence). This CDR3 region has 14 residues. The CDR3 protein is CASSPAGLNTEAFF. The CDR3 DNA sequence: TGTGCTAGTAGTCCGGCGGGTCTGAACACTGAAGCTTTCTTT. The variable domain in full, with the rest retrieved from reference TRBV19 and TRBJ1-1, is DGGITQSPKYLFRKEGQNVTLSCEQNLNHDAMYWYRQDPGQGLRLIYYSQIVNDFQKGDIAEGYSVSREKKESFPLTVTSAQKNPTAFYLCASSPAGLNTEAFFGQGTRLTVV.

V and J are TRBV11-2 and TRBJ2-7; 7 bases match TRBD1. The CDR3 spans 14 residues. Germline V lookup: CDR1 SGHAT, CDR2 FQNNGV. J lost 7 bases, V lost 5 bases, and 11 bases had no gene match. CDR3 residues: CASSTRQGPREQYF. The CDR3 region has the DNA TGTGCCAGCAGCACCCGACAGGGACCGAGAGAGCAGTACTTC.

The chain couples TRBV13 to TRBJ1-2; 7 bases match TRBD1. CDR1 and CDR2 from the germline V gene are PRHDT and FYEKMQ (reference sequence). With V trimmed by 0 bases and J by 1 base, 11 bases remained unmatched. The CDR3 spans 18 residues. CDR3 bases: TGTGCCAGCAGCTTAGGTTACAGGGGTATGAATATTAACTATGGCTACACCTTC. It translates to CASSLGYRGMNINYGYTF.

The chain employs TRBV5-4 and TRBJ2-3; a weak D match, TRBD2 (5 bases). V was trimmed by 9 bases and J by 0 bases, leaving 17 bases between them. CDR3 size: 15 residues. CDR1 and CDR2 (germline): SGHNT, YYREEE (reference sequence). The CDR3 bases are TGTGCCACCACCTTAGGAGGATCTAGCACAGATACGCAGTATTTT. Its translation is CATTLGGSSTDTQYF.

Written as DNA, the CDR3 is TGTGCCAGCACGCCAGGGGGCGCAGATACGCAGTATTTT. Translated: CASTPGGADTQYF. The V gene is TRBV5-4, the J gene TRBJ2-3; 8 bases fit TRBD1. CDR1 is SGHNT, CDR2 YYREEE, per germline (reference sequence). The length of the CDR3 is 13 residues. The V segment lost 6 bases and the J segment 4 bases; nucleotides outside the gene matches: 4.

The chain joins TRBV5-6 to TRBJ1-4; 7 positions match TRBD1. Per germline, CDR1 SGHDT and CDR2 YYEEEE. The CDR3 contains 16 residues. V dropped 3 bases and J dropped 3; count of bases not matched to a gene: 8. CDR3 sequence: CASSSGQVGANEKLFF. As DNA, the CDR3 is TGTGCCAGCAGCTCCGGACAGGTCGGAGCTAATGAAAAACTGTTTTTT. Using reference TRBV5-6 and TRBJ1-4 for the parts outside the CDR3, the full variable domain is DAGVTQSPTHLIKTRGQQVTLRCSPKSGHDTVSWYQQALGQGPQFIFQYYEEEERQRGNFPDRFSGHQFPNYSSELNVNALLLGDSALYLCASSSGQVGANEKLFFGSGTQLSVL.

The J gene is TRBJ1-4, the V gene TRBV19, with 8 nucleotides matching TRBD1. The germline gives CDR1 LNHDA, CDR2 SQIVND (reference sequence). The CDR3 loop spans 16 amino acids. Trimming cost V 0 bases and J 8 bases; bases outside gene matches: 8. The CDR3 DNA is TGTGCCAGTAGTATAGATCACACAGGGGGACGGGAAAAACTGTTTTTT. Residues: CASSIDHTGGREKLFF.

The V gene is TRBV12-2, the J gene TRBJ1-2; whether TRBD1, the table's D call, matches the DNA was not checked. TRBV12-2 corresponds to a pseudogene. CDR3 length equals 14 residues. DNA of the CDR3: TGTGCAAGTCGCTTACGGCGTAGGGGCTATGGCTACACCTTC. Translated: CASRLRRRGYGYTF.

The rearrangement joins TRBV2 to TRBJ1-5, with TRBD1 identical over 7 bases. The V and J ends lost 1 base and 6 bases, in that order; junction bases with no gene match: 3. This CDR3 is built from 14 residues. The germline V gene has CDR1 SNHLY and CDR2 FYNNEI. CDR3 protein: CASSEEGGTQPQHF. The CDR3, as DNA: TGTGCCAGCAGTGAAGAAGGGGGCACTCAGCCCCAGCATTTT.

This clone was seen a single time. The CDR3 DNA reads TGTGCCAGCAGCAAGGCGGGACAGGGAAGTTCACCCCTCCACTTT. It encodes CASSKAGQGSSPLHF. This sequence joins TRBV7-3 and TRBJ1-6; TRBD1 matches 9 bases. Germline trimming cut 5 bases from V and 9 bases from J; bases unmatched to any gene: 8. The CDR3 consists of 15 residues. The V gene's germline CDR1 is SGHTA and CDR2 FQGTGA. The full variable domain, its missing parts supplied by reference TRBV7-3 and TRBJ1-6, is GAGVSQTPSNKVTEKGKYVELRCDPISGHTALYWYRQSLGQGPEFLIYFQGTGAADDSGLPNDRFFAVRPEGSVSTLKIQRTERGDSAVYLCASSKAGQGSSPLHFGNGTRLTVT.

The chain combines TRBV7-3 with TRBJ2-7; D possibly corresponds to TRBD1 (6 bases). Per the germline V gene, CDR1 is SGHTA and CDR2 is FQGTGA. This CDR3 spans 13 amino acids. Trimming stripped 4 bases from V and 6 bases from J, with 13 bases between. CDR3 nucleotide sequence: TGTGCCAGCAGCTCTACAGGGAACGGCGAGCAGTACTTC. It encodes CASSSTGNGEQYF.

The chain has TRBV7-2 and TRBJ1-4, with D perhaps TRBD1 (6 bases). Germline V gives CDR1 SGHTA, CDR2 FQGNSA. This CDR3 spans 14 amino acids. V was pared by 5 bases and J by 7 bases, with 14 bases between. The CDR3 bases are TGTGCCAGCAGCATCGGACAGTTTCGTGAAAAACTGTTTTTT. Translating it yields CASSIGQFREKLFF.

V gene TRBV29-1 combines with J gene TRBJ2-1; possibly TRBD2 for D (5 bases). This CDR3 has 15 residues. Germline CDR1 reads SQVTM; CDR2 reads ANQGSEA. Trimming removed 1 base from V and 6 bases from J, with 16 bases in between. This chain's CDR3 is CSVEGHQDSSNEQFF. The CDR3, as DNA: TGCAGCGTTGAAGGTCACCAGGACTCAAGCAATGAGCAGTTCTTC.

This chain joins TRBV6-1 and TRBJ2-7; 9 bases align to TRBD1. This CDR3 region has 13 residues. Trimming removed 6 bases from V and 6 bases from J; junction bases left unmatched: 6. In germline, CDR1 is MNHNS, CDR2 SASEGT. The CDR3: CASSLGQGTEQYF. CDR3 bases: TGTGCCAGCAGCCTGGGACAGGGAACCGAGCAGTACTTC.

The chain joins TRBV21-1 to TRBJ2-7; the D segment call TRBD1 is taken from the table without a DNA check. TRBV21-1 is a pseudogene locus. CDR3 size: 16 residues. Here the CDR3 reads CASSKERDRGRGEQYF. For the CDR3, the DNA is TGTGCCAGCAGCAAAGAGAGGGACAGGGGGAGGGGCGAGCAGTACTTC.

The chain has TRBV4-1 and TRBJ1-5; maybe TRBD1 (5 bases). CDR1 is MGHRA, CDR2 YSYEKL, per germline. Trimming left V 0 bases short and J 3 bases short, with 21 bases between. CDR3 length: 19 residues. The CDR3 region has the DNA TGCGCCAGCAGCCAAGATTCCGGGGGGGGATTTACCCCCAATCAGCCCCAGCATTTT. This encodes CASSQDSGGGFTPNQPQHF.

This chain uses TRBV4-3 with TRBJ2-7; D unresolved. Trimming shortened V by 1 base and J by 2 bases, and 9 bases separated the two germline ends. The V gene's germline CDR1 is LGHNA and CDR2 YSLEER. CDR3 length: 14 residues. As DNA, the CDR3 is TGCGCCAGCAGCCAAGTGGTGGGCCCCTACGAGCAGTACTTC. Protein: CASSQVVGPYEQYF.

The chain recombines TRBV19 with TRBJ2-6; 7 bases are a match to TRBD2. The CDR3 loop spans 16 amino acids. Germline lookup yields CDR1 LNHDA and CDR2 SQIVND (reference sequence). V was pared by 2 bases and J by 2 bases, with 3 bases of the junction left unmatched. The CDR3 nucleotides read TGTGCCAGTAGTATAATGGCGGGGGCTGGGGCCAACGTCCTGACTTTC. Protein sequence: CASSIMAGAGANVLTF.

This chain connects TRBV4-3 to TRBJ2-1; 8 bases map to TRBD2. The germline V gene encodes CDR1 LGHNA and CDR2 YSLEER. The V segment lost 6 bases and the J segment 3 bases; nucleotides outside the gene matches: 19. The CDR3 sequence is 19 residues long. The CDR3 sequence is CASSADPAGALSFYNEQFF. The CDR3 DNA reads as TGCGCCAGCAGTGCTGACCCAGCGGGGGCCTTATCATTCTACAATGAGCAGTTCTTC.